The source of this T cell receptor beta chain is a study of blood T cell repertoires in COVID-19. For the study at large: The study drew acute and convalescent COVID-19 samples from the United States, Italy and Spain.

In the original processing: From reference gene primer amplification, estimates of nucleated cell counts were derived. Some clones are missing from TCRdb's copy, which holds only in-frame ones; the method was immunoSEQ multiplex PCR. D and trimming come from the DNA, and the V and J calls and clone size come from that table. This table has hundreds of thousands of clones, around nine tenths appearing once. V lost 1 base, J lost 7 bases, and 23 bases lay in between. Germline V lookup: CDR1 MGHRA, CDR2 YSYEKL. The CDR3 runs 19 residues. The genes are TRBV4-1 and TRBJ1-6; D might be TRBD1 (5 bases). Specimen: peripheral blood. This receptor was taken from a woman aged 30 to 39 with COVID-19, enrolled during active disease. This CDR3 reads CASSQAPVGGVVENSPLHF. CDR3 bases: TGCGCCAGCAGCCAAGCCCCCGTGGGAGGGGTAGTGGAGAATTCACCCCTCCACTTT.